This TCR beta chain stems from a study of PD-1 blockade in classical Hodgkin lymphoma. Time point defined: newly diagnosed, previously untreated cHL patient sample. Isolated CD8+ T cells were derived from thawed PBMCs through magnetic negative selection. Peripheral samples used as comparators were newly diagnosed, untreated classical Hodgkin lymphoma PBMCs. The CDR3 runs to 15 residues. With V trimmed by 4 bases and J by 0 bases, 6 bases remained unmatched. Germline lookup yields CDR1 MGHRA and CDR2 YSYEKL. General study findings and limits: Whatever underlies the repertoire differences (possibly disease activity or prior therapy) remains undefined. Before treatment, TCR diversity in newly diagnosed patients was reportedly lower than in healthy donors.

Notes on this clone: The antigen is undetermined.

Profiled with immunoSEQ multiplex PCR; TCRdb holds only in-frame clones, not every one. In the table there are about 21,000 clones, 80% to 90% of which are singletons. The sequence was obtained from a human donor with classical Hodgkin lymphoma. The V call is TRBV4-1, the J call TRBJ2-7; 7 positions agree with TRBD2. The sequencing input was CD8+ T cells from blood. The CDR3 DNA follows: TGCGCCAGCAGCCCCCGACTAGCCGACTCCTACGAGCAGTACTTC. Protein: CASSPRLADSYEQYF.